This T cell receptor (beta chain) was profiled in a study of Graves' ophthalmopathy and Graves' hyperthyroidism. Study summary: Researchers obtained peripheral blood at initial diagnosis, before any treatment had begun.

RNA transcripts were the source from which TCR beta CDR3 regions were amplified. Amplification began with first-round RT-PCR using HTBI primers, then second-round multiplex PCR was performed. TCRdb ran MiXCR on the multiplex PCR reads and lists one entry per CDR3 protein. The repertoire has about 700,000 distinct CDR3 sequences, about 40% of them found once; the top ten carry over 2.5%. The length of the CDR3 is 11 residues. CDR1 and CDR2 from the germline V gene are SQVTM and ANQGSEA. With 8 bases clipped from V and 6 bases from J, the junction kept 7 bases outside the gene matches. Moderate-to-severe activity, with CAS ≥3, NOSPECS ≥4 and duration under 3 months, characterized the donors with ophthalmopathy.

Input material: peripheral blood. The source is an adult man with Graves' ophthalmopathy. The V and J genes are TRBV29-1 and TRBJ2-7; 7 bases are shared with TRBD2. The CDR3 region is CSLFREGEQYF. CDR3 nucleotides: TGCAGCTTATTTAGGGAGGGCGAGCAGTACTTC.